The 20 T cell receptor beta chains in this list originate from one sample, sequenced in a study of T cell responses to AZD1222 COVID-19 vaccine. Clones were sequenced by immunoSEQ multiplex PCR, and TCRdb holds only the in-frame ones, with some missing. The sample consists of approximately 74,000 clones, roughly 83% of them appearing once. The material sequenced was peripheral blood, taken 28 days after the second AZD1222 dose. Every receptor here comes from an adult who received the AZD1222 COVID-19 vaccine.

The CDR3 nucleotides are TGTGCCAGCAGCCTCCCGACCGCTTCCAGATCGGGCTACACCTTC. Translated: CASSLPTASRSGYTF. This chain uses TRBV3-1 (or the pseudogene TRBV3-2) with TRBJ1-2; D is uncertain. This CDR3 is 15 amino acids long. CDR1 LGHDT and CDR2 YNNKEL come from the germline V gene (reference sequence). V gave up 4 bases and J gave up 8 bases, with 20 bases separating them.

The chain employs TRBV5-1 and TRBJ1-6; D might be TRBD1 (5 bases). V was pared by 0 bases and J by 7 bases, with 11 bases between. The CDR3 sequence is 15 residues long. Per germline, CDR1 SGHRS and CDR2 YFSETQ. The CDR3 DNA is TGCGCCAGCAGCTTGGCCGAGGCAGGGAATTCACCCCTCCACTTT. Translation gives CASSLAEAGNSPLHF.

The CDR3 protein is CASSLGENYGYTF. The DNA for the CDR3 is TGTGCCAGCAGTTTAGGAGAGAACTATGGCTACACCTTC. The chain has TRBV12-3 or TRBV12-4 and TRBJ1-2; D not certain. Trimming removed 1 base at V and 2 bases at J, with 5 bases between. This CDR3 is built from 13 residues.

The chain combines TRBV9 with TRBJ1-3; TRBD1 matches at 8 bases. The CDR3 has 15 residues. Germline CDR1 SGDLS, CDR2 YYNGEE. V lost 4 bases, J lost 2 bases, and 5 bases stayed unmatched. The DNA for the CDR3 is TGTGCCAGCAGCAAGACAGGGGCAGCTGGAAACACCATATATTTT. This sequence encodes CASSKTGAAGNTIYF.

This clone came up a few times. The J gene is TRBJ2-7, the V gene TRBV12-3 or TRBV12-4; D is perhaps TRBD2 (6 bases). V was pared by 5 bases and J by 6 bases, with 11 bases between. The CDR3 has 12 residues. CDR3 bases: TGTGCCAGCAGTCCGGAGGGTTCCGAGCAGTACTTC. Translating it yields CASSPEGSEQYF.

The V and J genes are TRBV7-9 and TRBJ1-2, with a possible D match to TRBD1 (6 bases). CDR1 and CDR2 from the germline V gene are SEHNR and FQNEAQ (reference sequence). V dropped 3 bases and J dropped 8 bases, with 13 bases sitting between them. The CDR3 is 13 amino acids. The CDR3, as DNA: TGTGCCAGCAGCTTGGCAGGGGTTTTAGGCTACACCTTC. Encoded protein: CASSLAGVLGYTF.

The genes are TRBV14 and TRBJ1-2; 8 nucleotides match TRBD1. Per germline, CDR1 SGHDN and CDR2 FVKESK. The length of the CDR3 is 14 residues. V shed 4 bases, J shed 3 bases, and the junction held 4 bases outside the gene matches. CDR3 bases: TGTGCCAGCAGCCCGGACAGGGCGGACTATGGCTACACCTTC. It specifies CASSPDRADYGYTF. The whole variable domain, filled in from reference TRBV14 and TRBJ1-2, reads EAGVTQFPSHSVIEKGQTVTLRCDPISGHDNLYWYRRVMGKEIKFLLHFVKESKQDESGMPNNRFLAERTGGTYSTLKVQPAELEDSGVYFCASSPDRADYGYTFGSGTRLTVV.

This chain joins TRBV6-6 and TRBJ1-2, with D possibly being TRBD1 (6 bases). Trimming removed 0 bases at V and 4 bases at J, with 9 bases between. The CDR3 covers 14 residues. CDR1 is MNHNY, CDR2 SVGAGI, per germline (reference sequence). DNA of the CDR3: TGTGCCAGCAGTTACTCGGGGGCGAGCTATGGCTACACCTTC. Translating it yields CASSYSGASYGYTF.

This clone was recorded a few times. An end of the junction does not agree with germline; a read error may underlie this. The chain joins TRBV5-1 to TRBJ2-6; D not resolved. The CDR3 extends over 13 amino acids. Germline V gene lookup returns CDR1 SGHRS and CDR2 YFSETQ. CDR3 DNA sequence: TGCGCCAGCAGCTCGCTTGGGACCAACGTCCTGACTTTC. Translating gives CASSSLGTNVLTF.

V usage is TRBV6-5 and J usage is TRBJ1-2; 8 bases fit TRBD1. After removal of 7 bases from V and 6 bases from J, the junction contained 7 bases not matched to a gene. CDR1 is MNHEY and CDR2 is SVGAGI in the germline V gene. This CDR3 has 13 residues. The CDR3 here is CASTKDRVHGYTF. As DNA, the CDR3 is TGTGCCAGCACCAAGGACAGGGTCCATGGCTACACCTTC.

The chain uses TRBV29-1 and TRBJ2-3, with no clear D. Germline V gene data show CDR1 as SQVTM and CDR2 as ANQGSEA. V was clipped by 4 bases and J by 6 bases, with 14 bases between them. The CDR3 is 13 amino acids. The CDR3 reads CSVVVQPRDTQYF. Written as DNA, the CDR3 is TGCAGCGTTGTGGTTCAGCCGAGGGATACGCAGTATTTT.

In nucleotides, the CDR3 is TGCGCCAGCAGCCCCTTGGGGGGTCCAGGAAACACCATATATTTT. The encoded protein is CASSPLGGPGNTIYF. V is TRBV5-1 and J is TRBJ1-3; tentative D call: TRBD1 (5 bases). CDR1 SGHRS and CDR2 YFSETQ come from the germline V gene. CDR3 size: 15 residues. Trimming cost V 4 bases and J 4 bases, with 15 bases left between them.

The chain joins TRBV5-1 to TRBJ1-5; possibly TRBD1 for D (5 bases). V lost 4 bases and J lost 6, with 14 bases in between. CDR3 length: 14 amino acids. Germline V gene data show CDR1 as SGHRS and CDR2 as YFSETQ. DNA for the CDR3: TGCGCCAGCAGCCGGTTGGGGGGGAGTCAGCCCCAGCATTTT. It encodes CASSRLGGSQPQHF.

The gene calls are TRBV6-5 and TRBJ1-1; D ambiguous. This CDR3 contains 12 residues. V was pared by 10 bases and J by 8 bases, with 17 bases between. CDR1 and CDR2 (germline): MNHEY, SVGAGI. The CDR3 here is CATSRSRAEAFF. The CDR3 nucleotides read TGTGCCACCTCGCGGTCACGGGCCGAAGCTTTCTTT.

This chain connects TRBV7-2 to TRBJ2-6; TRBD1 agrees at 10 bases. The ends lost 0 bases at V and 4 bases at J; junction bases unmatched: 9. Germline lookup yields CDR1 SGHTA and CDR2 FQGNSA. This CDR3 spans 19 amino acids. CDR3: CASSLAGQGTLGGANVLTF. The CDR3, as DNA: TGTGCCAGCAGCTTAGCGGGACAGGGGACCCTTGGCGGGGCCAACGTCCTGACTTTC.

This sequence joins TRBV6-6 and TRBJ1-6; 7 nucleotides agree with TRBD1. The J segment lost 3 bases and the V segment lost 5 bases, leaving 10 bases of the junction unmatched. Looked up from germline, CDR1 is MNHNY and CDR2 is SVGAGI (reference sequence). The CDR3 is 17 residues long. The DNA for the CDR3 is TGTGCCAGCAGTCGGGTTCTAGGGGGCGACTATAATTCACCCCTCCACTTT. It specifies CASSRVLGGDYNSPLHF.

This clone came up once. The V gene is TRBV10-3, the J gene TRBJ2-7; the match to TRBD1 covers 10 bases. Germline V CDR1 and CDR2: ENHRY, SYGVKD. The CDR3 extends over 14 amino acids. With V trimmed by 6 bases and J by 0 bases, 2 bases remained unmatched. CDR3 nucleotide sequence: TGTGCCATCAGAGACAGGGGGCCCTCCTACGAGCAGTACTTC. It is translated as CAIRDRGPSYEQYF.

The chain recombines TRBV19 with TRBJ1-1, with unresolved D. V lost 0 bases and J 5 bases, leaving 10 bases between the germline ends. Germline V gene sequence: CDR1 LNHDA, CDR2 SQIVND (reference sequence). The CDR3 runs to 14 residues. In nucleotides, the CDR3 is TGTGCCAGTAGTATAGATCGTAGAGGAACTGAAGCTTTCTTT. Amino acids: CASSIDRRGTEAFF.

The chain employs TRBV4-1 and TRBJ2-7; D not certain. The V gene's germline CDR1 is MGHRA and CDR2 YSYEKL. The CDR3 extends over 17 amino acids. The V and J ends lost 0 bases and 3 bases respectively, with 18 bases between them. Here the CDR3 reads CASSQDRSLRHYYEQYF. The CDR3 bases are TGCGCCAGCAGCCAAGATCGATCCCTACGACATTACTACGAGCAGTACTTC.

CDR3 in amino acids: CATTNRGNEKLFF. The CDR3 DNA is TGTGCCACAACTAACAGAGGGAATGAAAAACTGTTTTTT. The chain links TRBV11-1 to TRBJ1-4, with D unresolved. Germline CDR1 SGHAT, CDR2 FQDESV (reference sequence). Trimming pared 10 bases from V and 5 bases from J, leaving 14 bases between. The CDR3 extends over 13 amino acids.